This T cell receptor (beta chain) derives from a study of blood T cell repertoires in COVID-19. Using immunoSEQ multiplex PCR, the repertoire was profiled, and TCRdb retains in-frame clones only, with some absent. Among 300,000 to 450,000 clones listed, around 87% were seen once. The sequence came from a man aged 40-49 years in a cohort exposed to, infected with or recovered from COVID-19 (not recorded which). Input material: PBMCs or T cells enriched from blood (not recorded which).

CDR3 residues: CASSSREGAYEQYF. The CDR3 coding sequence is TGCGCCAGCAGCTCACGGGAGGGGGCCTACGAGCAGTACTTC. The chain uses TRBV5-1 and TRBJ2-7, with 8 bases identical to TRBD2. The CDR3 sequence is 14 residues long. J gave up 2 bases and V 3 bases, and 4 bases lay outside the gene matches. CDR1 is SGHRS and CDR2 is YFSETQ in the germline V gene. Full variable domain (missing parts from reference TRBV5-1 and TRBJ2-7): KAGVTQTPRYLIKTRGQQVTLSCSPISGHRSVSWYQQTPGQGLQFLFEYFSETQRNKGNFPGRFSGRQFSNSRSEMNVSTLELGDSALYLCASSSREGAYEQYFGPGTRLTVT.